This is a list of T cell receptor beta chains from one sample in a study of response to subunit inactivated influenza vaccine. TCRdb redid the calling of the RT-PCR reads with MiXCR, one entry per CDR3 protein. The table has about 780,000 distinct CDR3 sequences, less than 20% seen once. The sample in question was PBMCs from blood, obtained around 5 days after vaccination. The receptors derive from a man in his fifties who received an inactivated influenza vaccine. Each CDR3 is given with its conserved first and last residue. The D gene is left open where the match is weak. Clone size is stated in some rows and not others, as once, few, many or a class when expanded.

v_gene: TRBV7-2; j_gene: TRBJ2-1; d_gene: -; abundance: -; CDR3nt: TGTGCCAGCAGCGTCCCACAGAGGGCTCAATTCTATGAGCAGTTCTTC; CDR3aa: CASSVPQRAQFYEQFF
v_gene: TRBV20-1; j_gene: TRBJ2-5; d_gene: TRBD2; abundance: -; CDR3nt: TGCAGTGCTAGAGATTTAAGCGGGGTTGATGAGACCCAGTACTTC; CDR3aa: CSARDLSGVDETQYF
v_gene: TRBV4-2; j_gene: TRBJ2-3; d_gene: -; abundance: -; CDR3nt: TGTGCCAGCAGTCAAGCCATACGCGGGGATACGCAGTATTTT; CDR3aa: CASSQAIRGDTQYF
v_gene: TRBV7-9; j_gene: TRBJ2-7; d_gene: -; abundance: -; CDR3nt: TGTGCCAGCAGCTTTAGGAATACCTACGAGCAGTACTTC; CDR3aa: CASSFRNTYEQYF
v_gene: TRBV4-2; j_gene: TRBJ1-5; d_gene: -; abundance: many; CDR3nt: TGTGCCAGCAGCCAGGCAGGGGCGGGTCAGCCCCAGCATTTT; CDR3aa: CASSQAGAGQPQHF
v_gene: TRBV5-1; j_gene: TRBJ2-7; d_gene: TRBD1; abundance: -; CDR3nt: TGCGCCAGCAGCTTAGGTGGCAGGGGGCCGTCCTACGAGCAGTACTTC; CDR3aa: CASSLGGRGPSYEQYF
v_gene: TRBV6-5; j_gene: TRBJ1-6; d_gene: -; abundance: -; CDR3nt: TGTGCCAGCAGTTATCAGGGAGACCAATCACCCCTCCACTTT; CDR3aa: CASSYQGDQSPLHF
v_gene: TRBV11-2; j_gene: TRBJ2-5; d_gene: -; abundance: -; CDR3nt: TGTGCCAGCAGCCTACCGGGACGCGTAGAAGAGACCCAGTACTTC; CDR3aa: CASSLPGRVEETQYF
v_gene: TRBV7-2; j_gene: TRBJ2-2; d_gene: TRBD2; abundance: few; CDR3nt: TGTGCCAGCAGCTTCTCTAGCGGGAGGAGCACCGGGGAGCTGTTTTTT; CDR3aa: CASSFSSGRSTGELFF
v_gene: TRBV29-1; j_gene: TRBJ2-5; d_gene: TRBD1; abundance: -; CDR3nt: TGCAGCGTTGGGGGGACAGGGCACTGGGAGACCCAGTACTTC; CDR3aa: CSVGGTGHWETQYF
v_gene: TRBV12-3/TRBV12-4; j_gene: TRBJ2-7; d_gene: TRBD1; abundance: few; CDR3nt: TGTGCCAGCAGTTTAGTCAGAGGGGGCTCGAGCGAGCAGTACTTC; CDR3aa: CASSLVRGGSSEQYF
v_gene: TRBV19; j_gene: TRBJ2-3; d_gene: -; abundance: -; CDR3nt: TGTGCCAGTAGTCCCTGGACAGACCCAGATACGCAGTATTTT; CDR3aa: CASSPWTDPDTQYF
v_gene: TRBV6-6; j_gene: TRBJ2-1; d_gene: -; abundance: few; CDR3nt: TGTGCCAGCCAAATTGAGCCCTACAATGAGCAGTTCTTC; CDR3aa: CASQIEPYNEQFF
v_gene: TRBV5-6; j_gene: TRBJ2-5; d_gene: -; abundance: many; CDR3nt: TGTGCCAGCAGCTTGGCCGGCGTCCGACAAGAGACCCAGTACTTC; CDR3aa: CASSLAGVRQETQYF
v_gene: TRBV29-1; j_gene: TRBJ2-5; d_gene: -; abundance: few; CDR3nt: TGCAGCGTCCGTAGGACAAGCGGTCAATCGGGAGAGACCCAGTACTTC; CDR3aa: CSVRRTSGQSGETQYF
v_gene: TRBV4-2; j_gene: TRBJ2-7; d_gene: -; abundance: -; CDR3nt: TGTGCCAGCAGCCAAGACATGGGGTACGAGCAGTACTTC; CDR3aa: CASSQDMGYEQYF
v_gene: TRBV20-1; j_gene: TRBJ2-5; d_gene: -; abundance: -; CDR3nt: TGCAGTGCCTCGCGGGGAGCTGCCGCGGAGACCCAGTACTTC; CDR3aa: CSASRGAAAETQYF
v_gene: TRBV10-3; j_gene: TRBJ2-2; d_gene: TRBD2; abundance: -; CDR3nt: TGTGCCATCAGTTCTAGCGGGGAAGGCCCCGGGGAGCTGTTTTTT; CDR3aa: CAISSSGEGPGELFF
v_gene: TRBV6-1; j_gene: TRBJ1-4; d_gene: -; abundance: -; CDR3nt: TGTGCCAGCAGGGGTTTAGACGACAGCCCCGAAAAACTGTTTTTT; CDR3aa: CASRGLDDSPEKLFF
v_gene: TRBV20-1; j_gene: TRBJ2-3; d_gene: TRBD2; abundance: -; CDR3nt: TGCAGTCCCAGAGCGGGACCAGATACGCAGTATTTT; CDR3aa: CSPRAGPDTQYF
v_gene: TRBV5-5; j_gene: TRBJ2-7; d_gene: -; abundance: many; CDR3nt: TGTGCCAGCAGCTTCTCCACCGCGGGGTTCTACGAGCAGTACTTC; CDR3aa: CASSFSTAGFYEQYF
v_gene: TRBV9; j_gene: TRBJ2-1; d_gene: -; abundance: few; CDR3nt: TGTGCCAGCAGCGTAGATGGGGGAGTCTACAATGAGCAGTTCTTC; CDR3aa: CASSVDGGVYNEQFF
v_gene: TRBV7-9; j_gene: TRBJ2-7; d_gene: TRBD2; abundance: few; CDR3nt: TGTGCCAGCAGCCGGGGGGAGGCCTACGAGCAGTACTTC; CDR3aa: CASSRGEAYEQYF
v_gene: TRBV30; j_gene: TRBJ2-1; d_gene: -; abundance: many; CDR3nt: TGTGCCTGGGGGGAGTACAATGAGCAGTTCTTC; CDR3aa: CAWGEYNEQFF
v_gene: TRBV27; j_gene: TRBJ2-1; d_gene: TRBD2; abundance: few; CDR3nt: TGTGCCAGCGGCGGCAGGACAACGGGGGGGCCCTACAATGAGCAGTTCTTC; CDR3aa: CASGGRTTGGPYNEQFF
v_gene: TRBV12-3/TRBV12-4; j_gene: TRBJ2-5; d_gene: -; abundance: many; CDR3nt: TGTGCCAGCACCCCGGGGGCAGGGCGAGAGACCCAGTACTTC; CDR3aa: CASTPGAGRETQYF
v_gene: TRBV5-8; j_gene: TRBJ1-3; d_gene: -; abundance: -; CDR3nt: TGTGCCAGCAGCTTGACGGCTTACACCATATATTTT; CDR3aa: CASSLTAYTIYF
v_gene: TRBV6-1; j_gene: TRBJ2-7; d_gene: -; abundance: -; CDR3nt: TGTGCCAGCAGGGCGACAGATAGCTACGAGCAGTACTTC; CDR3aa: CASRATDSYEQYF
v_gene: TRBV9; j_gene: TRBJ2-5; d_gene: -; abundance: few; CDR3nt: TGTGCCAGCAGCGCCCGACTAGTTCAAGAGACCCAGTACTTC; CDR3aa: CASSARLVQETQYF
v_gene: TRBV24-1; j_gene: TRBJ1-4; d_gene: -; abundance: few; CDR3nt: TGTGCCACCAGTGACATACAGGGAGGTAAACTGTTTTTT; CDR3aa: CATSDIQGGKLFF
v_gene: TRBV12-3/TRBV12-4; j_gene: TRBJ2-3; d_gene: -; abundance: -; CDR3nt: TGTGCCAGCAGTTTACTATCGGGGGCCCCAGATACGCAGTATTTT; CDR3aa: CASSLLSGAPDTQYF
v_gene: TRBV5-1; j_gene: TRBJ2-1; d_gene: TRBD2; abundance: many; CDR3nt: TGCGCCAGCAGCTCGACTAGCGCCTACAATGAGCAGTTCTTC; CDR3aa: CASSSTSAYNEQFF
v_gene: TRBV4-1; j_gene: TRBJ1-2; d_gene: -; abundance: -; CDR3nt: TGCGCCAGCAGCCAAGGAGGACAACCCAACTATGGCTACACCTTC; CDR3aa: CASSQGGQPNYGYTF
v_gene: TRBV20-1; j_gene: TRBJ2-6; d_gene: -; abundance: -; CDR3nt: TGCAGTACCCAAGGGATCCGGGCCAACGTCCTGACTTTC; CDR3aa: CSTQGIRANVLTF
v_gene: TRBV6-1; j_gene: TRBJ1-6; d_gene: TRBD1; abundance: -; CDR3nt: TGTGCCAGCAGCGCCGGGACAGCTAATAATTCACCCCTCCACTTT; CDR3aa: CASSAGTANNSPLHF
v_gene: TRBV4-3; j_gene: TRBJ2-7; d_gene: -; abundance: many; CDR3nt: TGCGCCAGCAGCCAAGATGGGACCGGTTACGAGCAGTACTTC; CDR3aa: CASSQDGTGYEQYF
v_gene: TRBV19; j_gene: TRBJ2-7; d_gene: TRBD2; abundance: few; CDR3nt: TGTGCCAGTAGTATAGCTAGCGGGAGCGAGCAGTACTTC; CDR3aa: CASSIASGSEQYF
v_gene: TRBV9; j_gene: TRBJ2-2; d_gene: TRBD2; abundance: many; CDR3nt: TGTGCCAGCAGCGTAACCCTAGCGGCGAACACCGGGGAGCTGTTTTTT; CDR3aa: CASSVTLAANTGELFF
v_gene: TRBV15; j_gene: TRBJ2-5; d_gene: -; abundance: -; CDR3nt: TGTGCCACCAGCATGGGGTCCCTGGGTTACGTGACCCAGTACTTC; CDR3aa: CATSMGSLGYVTQYF
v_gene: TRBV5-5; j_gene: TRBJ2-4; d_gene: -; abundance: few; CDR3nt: TGTGCCAGCAGCTTGGGAAGCCTCTTAGCCAAAAACATTCAGTACTTC; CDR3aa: CASSLGSLLAKNIQYF
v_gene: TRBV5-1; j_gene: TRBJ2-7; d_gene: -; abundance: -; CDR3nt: TGCGCCAGCAGCTTGCCCGAGTCTGGGATTGATCACTACGAGCAGTACTTC; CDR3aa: CASSLPESGIDHYEQYF
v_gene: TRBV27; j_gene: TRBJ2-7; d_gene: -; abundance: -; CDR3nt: TGTGCCAGCAGTAGGGTACGGGCTCCAACCTACGAGCAGTACTTC; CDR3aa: CASSRVRAPTYEQYF
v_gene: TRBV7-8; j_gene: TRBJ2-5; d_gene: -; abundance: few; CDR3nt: TGTGCCAGCAGCTTAGTGCGGGCTGGGGAGACCCAGTACTTC; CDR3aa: CASSLVRAGETQYF
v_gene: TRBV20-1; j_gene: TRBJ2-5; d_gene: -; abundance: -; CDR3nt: TGCAGTGCAGACCTTTTGGGGACGCAAGAGACCCAGTACTTC; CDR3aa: CSADLLGTQETQYF
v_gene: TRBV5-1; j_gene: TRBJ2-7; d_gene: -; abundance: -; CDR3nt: TGCGCCAGCGGTGAGGGGCTGGGGGAGCAGTACTTC; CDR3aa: CASGEGLGEQYF
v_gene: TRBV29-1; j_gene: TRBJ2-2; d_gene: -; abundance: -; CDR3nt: TGCAGCGTTGAAGATCGGGGCGACCGGCGGCTGTTTTTT; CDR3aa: CSVEDRGDRRLFF
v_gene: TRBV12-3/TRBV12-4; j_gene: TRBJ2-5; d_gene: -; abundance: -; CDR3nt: TGTGCCAGCAGCCCCGACAGTCTGCAAGAGACCCAGTACTTC; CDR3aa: CASSPDSLQETQYF
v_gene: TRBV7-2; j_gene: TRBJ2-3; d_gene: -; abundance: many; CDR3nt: TGTGCCAGCAGCTTAGATTTGGGAGGTACGCAGTATTTT; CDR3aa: CASSLDLGGTQYF
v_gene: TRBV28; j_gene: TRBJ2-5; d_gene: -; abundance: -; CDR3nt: TGTGCCAGCAGTCTACGCACAGGGCTGCGGGAGACCCAGTACTTC; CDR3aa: CASSLRTGLRETQYF
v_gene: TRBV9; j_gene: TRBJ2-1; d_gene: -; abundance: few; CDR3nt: TGTGCCAGCAGCGTAGATAGAGGGCTGGGCTCCTACAATGAGCAGTTCTTC; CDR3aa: CASSVDRGLGSYNEQFF